This TCR beta chain was recovered during a study of blood T cell repertoires in COVID-19. About the study: PBMCs, B-cell-depleted T cells, or T cells provided the cDNA or gDNA that made up the material.

Among Cohort 3 donors, those recovered had two negative PCRs, clearance, or symptom resolution. Assay used: immunoSEQ multiplex PCR; TCRdb lists only in-frame clones, some missing. The sample yields around 390,000 clones, 80% to 90% seen once. The length of the CDR3 is 17 residues. CDR1 and CDR2 from the germline V gene are KGHDR and SFDVKD. Trimming took 12 bases from V and 0 from J; bases not matched to a gene: 18. The TCR was taken from a woman aged 50 to 60 who had recovered from COVID-19. Sequenced material: PBMCs or T cells enriched from blood (not recorded which). The rearrangement uses TRBV24-1 and TRBJ1-1; TRBD1 agrees at 7 bases. The CDR3 region is CAREGAALGQMNTEAFF. The CDR3 bases are TGTGCCCGGGAGGGGGCTGCCTTGGGGCAAATGAACACTGAAGCTTTCTTT.